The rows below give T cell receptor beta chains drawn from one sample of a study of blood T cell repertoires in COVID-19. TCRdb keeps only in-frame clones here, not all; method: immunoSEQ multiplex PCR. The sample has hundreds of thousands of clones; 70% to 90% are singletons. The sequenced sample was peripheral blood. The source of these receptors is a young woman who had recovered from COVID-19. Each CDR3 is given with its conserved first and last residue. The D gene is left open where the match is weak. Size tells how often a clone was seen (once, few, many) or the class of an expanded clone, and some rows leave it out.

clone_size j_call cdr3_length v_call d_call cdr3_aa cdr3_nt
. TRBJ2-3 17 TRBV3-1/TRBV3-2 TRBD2 CARITLAGVPYTDTQYF TGTGCCAGGATAACGTTAGCGGGAGTTCCTTACACAGATACGCAGTATTTT
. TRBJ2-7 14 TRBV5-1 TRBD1 CASSPRDRDGEQYF TGCGCCAGCAGCCCCCGGGACAGGGATGGCGAGCAGTACTTC
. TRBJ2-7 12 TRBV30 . CACSESPYEQYF TGTGCCTGCTCTGAGTCCCCCTACGAGCAGTACTTC
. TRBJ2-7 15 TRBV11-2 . CASSLEDKGFYEQYF TGTGCCAGCAGCTTAGAGGATAAGGGGTTCTACGAGCAGTACTTC
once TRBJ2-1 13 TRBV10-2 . CASSEETYNEQFF TGCGCCAGCAGTGAGGAGACTTACAATGAGCAGTTCTTC
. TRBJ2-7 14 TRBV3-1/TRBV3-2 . CASSQWTASYEQYF TGTGCCAGCAGCCAGTGGACAGCTTCCTACGAGCAGTACTTC
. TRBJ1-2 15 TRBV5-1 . CASSPRTAANYGYTF TGCGCCAGCAGCCCTCGGACAGCAGCTAACTATGGCTACACCTTC
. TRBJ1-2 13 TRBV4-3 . CASSQGPRTGYTF TGCGCCAGCAGCCAGGGCCCGCGCACTGGCTACACCTTC
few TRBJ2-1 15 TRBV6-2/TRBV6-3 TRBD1 CASSYQGTGVGEQFF TGTGCCAGCAGTTACCAAGGGACAGGGGTTGGCGAGCAGTTCTTC
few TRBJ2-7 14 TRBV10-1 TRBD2 CATSPGLGSREQYF TGCGCCACCTCTCCGGGACTAGGATCCCGCGAGCAGTACTTC
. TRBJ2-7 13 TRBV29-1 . CSASVGTSYEQYF TGCAGCGCTTCGGTGGGCACCTCCTACGAGCAGTACTTC
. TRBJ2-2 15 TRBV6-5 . CASSRTSRNTGELFF TGTGCCAGCAGTCGCACTAGCAGAAACACCGGGGAGCTGTTTTTT
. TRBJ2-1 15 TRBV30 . CAWSVGSASYNEQFF TGTGCCTGGAGTGTCGGTAGCGCCTCCTACAATGAGCAGTTCTTC
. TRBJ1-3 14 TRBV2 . CASSSTGTGNTIYF TGTGCCAGCAGTTCAACAGGGACGGGAAACACCATATATTTT
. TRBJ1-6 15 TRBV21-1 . CASSKDWERDSPLHF TGTGCCAGCAGCAAAGATTGGGAGAGGGATTCACCCCTCCACTTT
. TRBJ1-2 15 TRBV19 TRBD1 CASSMYLQGTSGYTF TGTGCCAGTAGTATGTATCTACAGGGGACCAGTGGCTACACCTTC
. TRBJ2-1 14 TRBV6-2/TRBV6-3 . CASSYLTLYNEQFF TGTGCCAGCAGTTACCTCACTTTATACAATGAGCAGTTCTTC
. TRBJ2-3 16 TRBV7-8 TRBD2 CASTRLAGGATDTQYF TGTGCCAGCACCAGACTAGCGGGAGGTGCCACAGATACGCAGTATTTT
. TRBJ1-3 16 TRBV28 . CASSLFSLGSGNTIYF TGTGCCAGCAGTTTGTTTAGTCTCGGCTCTGGAAACACCATATATTTT
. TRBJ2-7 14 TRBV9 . CASSVGSGSYEQYF TGTGCCAGCAGCGTCGGATCCGGGTCCTACGAGCAGTACTTC
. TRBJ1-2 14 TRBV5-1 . CASSEPTGFYGYTF TGCGCCAGCAGCGAACCGACAGGATTCTATGGCTACACCTTC
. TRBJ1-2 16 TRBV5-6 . CASSSPRHSANYGYTF TGTGCCAGCAGCTCCCCACGACACTCAGCTAACTATGGCTACACCTTC
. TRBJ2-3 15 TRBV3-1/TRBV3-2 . CASSRGAGRTDTQYF TGTGCCAGCAGCCGTGGAGCGGGCCGCACAGATACGCAGTATTTT
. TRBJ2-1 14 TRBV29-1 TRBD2 CSARGGLAVNEQFF TGCAGCGCAAGGGGGGGACTAGCGGTTAATGAGCAGTTCTTC
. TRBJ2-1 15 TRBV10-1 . CASSDAGIPYNEQFF TGCGCCAGCAGTGATGCGGGAATACCGTACAATGAGCAGTTCTTC